Listed here is a single TCR beta chain. The antigen is unknown. In the PCR, 60 Vbeta and 13 Jbeta primers were used. Generated by immunoSEQ multiplex PCR, the TCRdb table keeps only in-frame clones and is missing some. The sample has under 150,000 clones, around four fifths seen once. The V gene's germline CDR1 is SGHVS and CDR2 FNYEAQ. The CDR3 length is 16 residues. The data belong to a study of cytomegalovirus exposure and HLA in healthy donors. Study observations and caveats: A later analysis associated under 20,000 TCR beta sequences with HLA alleles at a 0.05 false discovery rate.

The sample consisted of PBMCs. V usage is TRBV7-6 and J usage is TRBJ2-5, with 9 bases lining up with TRBD2. With the DNA end fitting TRBJ2-7 better, the J assignment may be wrong. The clonotype was recovered from a woman aged 40 to 50 in good health and CMV-seropositive. The CDR3 bases are TGTGCCAGCAGCTTGATGAGCGGGGGGCGGTTCTACGAGCAGTACTTC. Encoded protein: CASSLMSGGRFYEQYF.